This passage covers 3 T cell receptor beta chains from one sample sequenced in a study of CXCR3-negative and CXCR3-positive naive CD8 T cells. In preparing the TRB cDNA libraries, 5' RACE with UMI labels was used. TCRdb re-called the 5' RACE reads; every CDR3 protein appears as one record, without DNA. The sample has about 130,000 distinct CDR3 sequences, and its top ten clones hold less than 0.3%. Sequencing was done on a sample of naive CXCR3- CD8+ T cells from blood. This sample's subset: CD45RO-CCR7+CD27+CD95- naive CD8+ T cells lacking CXCR3 (TNR3-). The receptors shown here come from a human donor in good health. Some clones in this sample may be carry-over from other donors' samples.

The chain combines TRBV2 with TRBJ2-5; TCRdb lists TRBD1, though no DNA is available to test this call. CDR3 length equals 13 residues. CDR1 and CDR2 from the germline V gene are SNHLY and FYNNEI. This CDR3 reads CASRQGHGETQYF.

This chain links TRBV19 with TRBJ1-1. Germline CDR1 reads LNHDA; CDR2 reads SQIVND (reference sequence). This CDR3 spans 11 amino acids. The CDR3 is CASKYGTEAFF.

The chain uses TRBV19 and TRBJ1-5. Germline CDR1 and CDR2: LNHDA and SQIVND (reference sequence). The length of the CDR3 is 14 residues. The CDR3 here is CASSIKAGNQPQHF.